This TCR beta chain was recovered during a study of T cell responses to AZD1222 COVID-19 vaccine (dated by TCRdb to the early 2020s). About the study as a whole: AZD1222 recipients given second doses at about 4 weeks or at about 12 weeks were pooled, since spike-specific TCR depth and breadth were not found to differ between the two schedules. Enrollment into the trials was organized by age into subgroups of 18-55, 56-69 and 70-plus years, and those subgroups contained approximately 160, 26 and 62 TCR-sequenced participants, respectively. A total of about 230 trial participants underwent TCR sequencing, of whom 207 received two doses of AZD1222 and roughly 25 received two doses of the MenACWY control vaccine. Broader findings and caveats from the paper: In the small 56-69-year group, the increase in depth fell short of significance, most likely because of low power. Most participants were white British and females outnumbered males, and the authors suggested that clonal diversity may have been underestimated. Because no day 14 peak-response samples were available, the repertoires could be characterized only after the peak T cell response. CD4 TCRs associated with the vaccine covered the entire spike protein, and the dominant responses were in regions 160-218 and 743-854. Nearly half of unique spike-specific TCRs reportedly recognized epitopes outside regions mutated in the B.1.351 and B.1.1.7 variants. After two AZD1222 doses, spike-specific TCR breadth and depth were significantly higher than at day 0 and than in MenACWY recipients. Conclusions about previously exposed vaccinees are limited, since just a handful of AZD1222 recipients were seropositive for SARS-CoV-2 at baseline.

The CDR3 regions of human TCRbeta chains were analyzed by immunosequencing. The study's processing was this. Repertoire TCRs were matched against a reference library of SARS-CoV-2-specific TCRs generated with the MIRA antigen-specificity platform. Breadth was defined as the fraction of unique TCRs that were SARS-CoV-2-associated. Depth was defined as the fraction of total T cells that were SARS-CoV-2-associated. Using the MIRA data, every spike-specific TCR was mapped to the spike region that the TCR reacted to and assigned to either a CD4 or a CD8 class. Log10-transformed breadth and depth values were compared by one-way ANOVA with Sidak's multiple comparisons tests. Not all clones reach the TCRdb copy of this immuneACCESS table, which keeps in-frame sequences only. Checked studies attribute under half of the gap to unresolved V genes and leave the rest unexplained. The V and J calls and clone size were taken over from that table, and D and trimming were inferred from the DNA. The sample table lists roughly 120,000 clones, 86% of them with a count of one. 6% to 8% of the sample comes from the top ten.

Trimming at the junction amounts to 1 base on V and 1 base on J, and the germline ends lie 11 bases apart. Per the germline V gene, SGHTA is the CDR1 and FQGNSA is the CDR2. The CDR3 runs 16 residues from the cysteine to the phenylalanine. Solely the CDR3 DNA is kept, with 48 bases framed from the first base. Concerning this clone: The antigen this receptor binds is unknown. No base quality information exists; no much larger clone differs at one position.

Reading the label with the study, this specimen's time point is: baseline before first vaccination. The vaccinee samples were drawn from two UK trials, COV001 and COV002, one of which was a single-blind randomized controlled phase 2/3 trial testing AZD1222 (ChAdOx1 nCoV-19) in healthy adults. Trial participant PBMC samples were collected at day 0 and day 28 after the second dose for TCRbeta chain sequencing. This TCR was sampled from an adult in good health. The rearranged segments are TRBV7-2 and TRBJ1-5, with no confidently assigned D gene. The specimen comprised peripheral blood, sampled on day 0 of AZD1222 vaccination. The nucleotides read TGTGCCAGCAGCTTAGGACCCGTGGTAAGCAATCAGCCCCAGCATTTT. This sequence encodes CASSLGPVVSNQPQHF.